Below are 18 T cell receptor beta chains sequenced from a single sample in a study of T-cell reconstitution after alpha-beta-depleted transplantation in children. General observations from the study: T-cell numbers and diversity, one year after transplant, stemmed largely from T cells that were newly produced.

Molecular barcoding with unique molecular identifiers was used for the TCRbeta library. MiXCR, applied by TCRdb to the PCR reads, yields one record per CDR3 protein. The sample yields about 300,000 distinct CDR3 sequences, 6% to 10% seen once. Antigen specificity for these receptors is unknown. The material sequenced was peripheral blood, taken 360 days after TCRalphabeta/CD19-depleted stem cell transplant. Receptor source: a female patient aged 2 to 10 who had a stem cell transplant for Fanconi anemia, so the T cells may come from the graft donor.

In nucleotides, the CDR3 is TGTGCCAGCAGCCAGGGTCACAGGGGGTTTGAAGCTTTCTTT. Protein: CASSQGHRGFEAFF. The rearrangement links TRBV14 to TRBJ1-1; 8 bases align to TRBD1. Germline values: CDR1 SGHDN, CDR2 FVKESK. With V trimmed by 3 bases and J by 7 bases, 7 bases remained unmatched. This CDR3 is built from 14 residues.

Many counts were recorded for this clonotype. V is TRBV27 and J is TRBJ1-1; 7 bases map to TRBD1. This CDR3 region has 16 residues. With V trimmed by 5 bases and J by 4 bases, 13 bases remained unmatched. Germline assignment: CDR1 MNHEY and CDR2 SMNVEV (reference sequence). The CDR3 bases are TGTGCCAGCAGTCCCCGTTTTCAGGGGGTCGGCACTGAAGCTTTCTTT. Protein: CASSPRFQGVGTEAFF.

This clonotype was picked up a small number of times. This sequence joins TRBV3-1 and TRBJ2-2; D is unresolved. With 1 base removed from V and 5 bases from J, the gap between germline ends came to 17 bases. This CDR3 has 17 residues. The germline gives CDR1 LGHDT, CDR2 YNNKEL (reference sequence). DNA of the CDR3: TGTGCCAGCAGCCAAGGAAAAGCCCTACTGGGTACCGGGGAGCTGTTTTTT. Amino acids: CASSQGKALLGTGELFF.

In this sample, this clonotype turned up a few times. The chain joins TRBV20-1 to TRBJ1-2, with 8 bases matching TRBD1. CDR1 and CDR2 (germline): DFQATT, SNEGSKA (reference sequence). The CDR3 consists of 13 residues. V shed 6 bases and J 4 bases; nucleotides not matched to a gene: 7. CDR3 nucleotide sequence: TGCAGTGCCAGTTCCGGGACAGGCTATGGCTACACCTTC. This codes for CSASSGTGYGYTF.

This chain connects TRBV4-1 to TRBJ2-3; D is undetermined. V was trimmed by 0 bases and J by 5 bases, leaving 9 bases between them. Per the germline V gene, CDR1 is MGHRA and CDR2 is YSYEKL. The CDR3 consists of 14 residues. The CDR3 DNA reads TGCGCCAGCAGCCAAGATCCTGCTTTAGATACGCAGTATTTT. This encodes CASSQDPALDTQYF.

Many counts were recorded for this clonotype. This chain uses TRBV7-3 with TRBJ2-7; TRBD1 matches at 9 bases. Germline V gene data show CDR1 as SGHTA and CDR2 as FQGTGA. This CDR3 is built from 15 residues. The J segment lost 3 bases and the V segment lost 2 bases, leaving 5 bases of the junction unmatched. CDR3 in amino acids: CASSLQGQGFYEQYF. The CDR3 DNA is TGTGCCAGCAGCTTACAGGGACAGGGCTTCTACGAGCAGTACTTC.

This clonotype was counted at least ten times. The rearrangement joins TRBV12-3 or TRBV12-4 to TRBJ2-1; no definite D call. Trimming pared 5 bases from V and 4 bases from J, leaving 12 bases between. The CDR3 has 14 amino acids. CDR3 amino acids: CASSILNSYNEQFF. Written as DNA, the CDR3 is TGTGCCAGCAGTATCCTAAACTCTTACAATGAGCAGTTCTTC.

The genes are TRBV18 and TRBJ2-2, with 7 bases lining up with TRBD2. This CDR3 region has 14 residues. Germline loops: CDR1 KGHSH, CDR2 LQKENI. The junction had 4 bases not matched to a gene; V was cut back by 5 bases and J by 4 bases. The CDR3 protein is CASSAGLITGELFF. CDR3 bases: TGTGCCAGCTCAGCGGGACTAATCACCGGGGAGCTGTTTTTT.

On this clonotype: One end of the junction is discordant with germline, which a read error may explain. CDR3 region: CASSSRRDSGSYEQYF. As DNA, the CDR3 is TGTGCCAGCAGCTCCCGCCGGGACAGCGGTTCCTACGAGCAGTACTTC. The chain is built from TRBV5-1 and TRBJ2-7; the match to TRBD1 covers 7 bases. The germline gives CDR1 SGHRS, CDR2 YFSETQ. The CDR3 is 16 amino acids.

Only a few counts were recorded for this clonotype. V and J are TRBV6-2 or TRBV6-3 and TRBJ2-7, with TRBD2 as a possible D gene (5 bases). Per the germline V gene, CDR1 is MNHEY and CDR2 is SVGEGT. Trimming removed 4 bases from V and 0 bases from J, with 19 bases in between. CDR3 length: 17 amino acids. Here the CDR3 reads CASSSPVPSRSSYEQYV. In DNA form, the CDR3 reads TGTGCCAGCAGTTCCCCAGTACCTAGCCGAAGCTCCTACGAGCAGTACGTC.

This clonotype appeared a few times. The chain links TRBV11-2 to TRBJ1-1; D gene uncertain. This CDR3 has 11 amino acids. The germline V and J ends were trimmed by 4 bases and 8 bases, with 8 bases remaining between them. CDR1 is SGHAT, CDR2 FQNNGV, per germline. CDR3 region: CASSSYWEAFF. In nucleotides, the CDR3 is TGTGCCAGCAGCTCATACTGGGAAGCTTTCTTT.

This clonotype was seen many times. The chain employs TRBV6-6 and TRBJ1-5; D unclear. V shed 10 bases and J shed 2 bases, with 9 bases lying between them. The CDR3 runs to 12 residues. Per germline, CDR1 MNHNY and CDR2 SVGAGI (reference sequence). The CDR3 nucleotides read TGTGCCACCTCCTTCGGCAATCAGCCCCAGCATTTT. Translating gives CATSFGNQPQHF.

This clonotype was counted ten times or more. The genes are TRBV4-2 and TRBJ2-2; D gene unclear. The CDR3 has 16 amino acids. Per the germline V gene, CDR1 is LGHNA and CDR2 is YNFKEQ. Deletions cut 0 bases from V and 1 base from J, with 9 bases between. DNA for the CDR3: TGTGCCAGCAGCCAAGAATACGGAGTGAACACCGGGGAGCTGTTTTTT. Its protein product is CASSQEYGVNTGELFF.

This clonotype was seen only a few times. The rearrangement links TRBV7-2 to TRBJ2-5, with TRBD2 matching over 10 bases. Germline CDR1 SGHTA, CDR2 FQGNSA. V dropped 0 bases and J dropped 1; count of bases not matched to a gene: 5. The CDR3 consists of 17 residues. CDR3 loop: CASSLALLAGGQETQYF. The CDR3 DNA reads TGTGCCAGCAGCTTAGCGCTATTAGCGGGGGGCCAAGAGACCCAGTACTTC.

This clonotype was seen many times. The CDR3 loop reads CASSLQDPSWQFF. CDR3 coding DNA: TGTGCCAGCAGCCTACAAGACCCTAGTTGGCAGTTCTTC. The V gene is TRBV3-1, the J gene TRBJ2-1; D is uncertain. Germline CDR1 and CDR2: LGHDT and YNNKEL (reference sequence). The length of the CDR3 is 13 residues. V gave up 4 bases and J gave up 12 bases, with 16 bases separating them.

In this sample, this clonotype turned up many times. J is TRBJ2-7 and V is TRBV20-1; possibly TRBD2 for D (6 bases). V was trimmed by 3 bases and J by 3 bases, leaving 12 bases between them. The CDR3 sequence is 13 residues long. Germline loops: CDR1 DFQATT, CDR2 SNEGSKA (reference sequence). The CDR3 is CSASRGTIYEQYF. The CDR3 nucleotides read TGCAGTGCTAGTCGCGGGACGATCTACGAGCAGTACTTC.

This chain uses TRBV7-6 with TRBJ2-2; 14 positions agree with TRBD2. The CDR3 totals 17 residues. Trimming removed 5 bases from V and 3 bases from J; junction bases left unmatched: 5. CDR1 is SGHVS, CDR2 FNYEAQ, per germline. The CDR3 bases are TGTGCCAGCAGCGCCGGACTAGCGGGAGGACACACCGGGGAGCTGTTTTTT. Translating it yields CASSAGLAGGHTGELFF. The full variable domain, its missing parts supplied by reference TRBV7-6 and TRBJ2-2, is GAGVSQSPRYKVTKRGQDVALRCDPISGHVSLYWYRQALGQGPEFLTYFNYEAQQDKSGLPNDRFSAERPEGSISTLTIQRTEQRDSAMYRCASSAGLAGGHTGELFFGEGSRLTVL.

This clonotype was detected only a few times. The chain's CDR3 is CASRILAGGPYTGELFF. The CDR3 nucleotides read TGTGCCAGCAGAATACTAGCGGGAGGGCCCTACACCGGGGAGCTGTTTTTT. The chain joins TRBV11-2 to TRBJ2-2; 13 nucleotides match TRBD2. V was pared by 6 bases and J by 3 bases, with 7 bases of the junction left unmatched. Germline CDR1 SGHAT, CDR2 FQNNGV. The CDR3 length is 17 residues.